These T cell receptor beta chains were read from a single sample in a study of T cells after yellow fever vaccination. One entry per CDR3 protein, called by TCRdb with MiXCR from the 5' RACE reads. Among fewer than 650,000 distinct CDR3 sequences, about a fifth were seen once, and the ten largest hold roughly a sixth. The sequencing here drew on PBMCs, taken less than 25 days after the first yellow fever vaccination. Receptors originate from a man aged 18 to 29 who received the YFV17D yellow fever vaccine. Both conserved end residues are part of each CDR3. Fields, in order: clone size, V gene, J gene, D gene, CDR3 protein, CDR3 DNA. D genes are given only for firm matches. A row's size may be missing; if present it is once, few, many or a size class.

clone_size: .; v_call: TRBV19; j_call: TRBJ1-5; d_call: .; cdr3_aa: CASSMAGFSNQPQHF; cdr3_nt: TGTGCCAGTAGTATGGCAGGTTTTAGCAATCAGCCCCAGCATTTT
clone_size: many; v_call: TRBV4-3; j_call: TRBJ1-4; d_call: .; cdr3_aa: CASGPGREKLFF; cdr3_nt: TGCGCCAGCGGACCGGGGAGAGAAAAACTGTTTTTT
clone_size: few; v_call: TRBV7-9; j_call: TRBJ1-5; d_call: TRBD1; cdr3_aa: CASSDYSTGYQPQHF; cdr3_nt: TGTGCCAGCAGTGACTACTCGACAGGGTATCAGCCCCAGCATTTT
clone_size: few; v_call: TRBV10-1; j_call: TRBJ2-3; d_call: .; cdr3_aa: CASSNLGAGVQYF; cdr3_nt: TGCGCCAGCAGTAACCTAGGGGCGGGTGTGCAGTATTTT
clone_size: .; v_call: TRBV9; j_call: TRBJ2-2; d_call: TRBD1; cdr3_aa: CASSPRGSYTGELFF; cdr3_nt: TGTGCCAGCAGCCCCAGGGGGTCTTACACCGGGGAGCTGTTTTTT
clone_size: .; v_call: TRBV5-4; j_call: TRBJ1-2; d_call: .; cdr3_aa: CASSFPGRGPNYGYTF; cdr3_nt: TGTGCCAGCAGCTTCCCGGGACGGGGACCTAACTATGGCTACACCTTC
clone_size: .; v_call: TRBV3-1; j_call: TRBJ2-3; d_call: .; cdr3_aa: CASSQDHVIVSDTQYF; cdr3_nt: TGTGCCAGCAGCCAAGATCATGTGATTGTCTCAGATACGCAGTATTTT
clone_size: few; v_call: TRBV6-2/TRBV6-3; j_call: TRBJ1-2; d_call: .; cdr3_aa: CASSGPEEGDYGYTF; cdr3_nt: TGTGCCAGCAGCGGGCCTGAAGAGGGGGACTATGGCTACACCTTC
clone_size: .; v_call: TRBV5-1; j_call: TRBJ2-3; d_call: TRBD2; cdr3_aa: CANSAVAGPDTQYF; cdr3_nt: TGCGCCAACAGCGCGGTAGCGGGGCCAGATACGCAGTATTTT
clone_size: .; v_call: TRBV4-3; j_call: TRBJ2-7; d_call: TRBD2; cdr3_aa: CASSQDIRREGYEQYF; cdr3_nt: TGCGCCAGCAGCCAAGATATTAGAAGGGAGGGCTACGAGCAGTACTTC
clone_size: few; v_call: TRBV25-1; j_call: TRBJ1-4; d_call: .; cdr3_aa: CASSRTAESEKLFF; cdr3_nt: TGTGCCAGCAGTCGGACAGCAGAAAGTGAAAAACTGTTTTTT
clone_size: few; v_call: TRBV2; j_call: TRBJ2-2; d_call: .; cdr3_aa: CASSEEVGNTGELFF; cdr3_nt: TGTGCCAGCAGTGAAGAGGTTGGGAACACCGGGGAGCTGTTTTTT
clone_size: .; v_call: TRBV5-1; j_call: TRBJ1-5; d_call: TRBD1; cdr3_aa: CASSTGGGGPQHF; cdr3_nt: TGCGCCAGCAGTACAGGGGGGGGAGGGCCCCAGCATTTT
clone_size: .; v_call: TRBV20-1; j_call: TRBJ2-5; d_call: .; cdr3_aa: CSATGGLLQETQYF; cdr3_nt: TGCAGTGCAACCGGGGGCCTGCTTCAAGAGACCCAGTACTTC
clone_size: few; v_call: TRBV4-2; j_call: TRBJ1-2; d_call: .; cdr3_aa: CASSQDDRGLIYGYTF; cdr3_nt: TGTGCCAGCAGCCAAGATGATCGGGGACTGATCTATGGCTACACCTTC
clone_size: .; v_call: TRBV5-5; j_call: TRBJ2-1; d_call: TRBD1; cdr3_aa: CASSRDRGLYNEQFF; cdr3_nt: TGTGCCAGCAGCCGGGACAGGGGGCTCTACAATGAGCAGTTCTTC
clone_size: many; v_call: TRBV5-1; j_call: TRBJ1-1; d_call: .; cdr3_aa: CASSLGPSNTEAFF; cdr3_nt: TGCGCCAGCAGCTTGGGACCGTCGAACACTGAAGCTTTCTTT
clone_size: few; v_call: TRBV27; j_call: TRBJ1-5; d_call: .; cdr3_aa: CACSTGRSQPQHF; cdr3_nt: TGTGCCTGCTCCACAGGGAGGAGTCAGCCCCAGCATTTT
clone_size: .; v_call: TRBV20-1; j_call: TRBJ2-1; d_call: TRBD2; cdr3_aa: CSVAGGGRNEQFF; cdr3_nt: TGCAGTGTTGCTGGCGGGGGTAGGAATGAGCAGTTCTTC
clone_size: few; v_call: TRBV4-3; j_call: TRBJ2-5; d_call: .; cdr3_aa: CASSQDRGGRTIQETQYF; cdr3_nt: TGCGCCAGCAGCCAAGATCGGGGCGGCCGAACCATCCAAGAGACCCAGTACTTC
clone_size: few; v_call: TRBV12-3/TRBV12-4; j_call: TRBJ1-5; d_call: TRBD1; cdr3_aa: CASSLAGQDQPQHF; cdr3_nt: TGTGCCAGCAGTTTGGCCGGACAGGATCAGCCCCAGCATTTT
clone_size: .; v_call: TRBV19; j_call: TRBJ2-7; d_call: .; cdr3_aa: CASKESIQGYEQYF; cdr3_nt: TGTGCCAGTAAAGAGAGTATACAGGGCTACGAGCAGTACTTC
clone_size: few; v_call: TRBV5-1; j_call: TRBJ2-2; d_call: .; cdr3_aa: CATMEGVRNTGELFF; cdr3_nt: TGCGCCACCATGGAGGGGGTTCGCAACACCGGGGAGCTGTTTTTT
clone_size: few; v_call: TRBV4-1; j_call: TRBJ2-1; d_call: .; cdr3_aa: CASSQDSHREGEQFF; cdr3_nt: TGCGCCAGCAGCCAAGATTCTCACAGGGAGGGTGAGCAGTTCTTC
clone_size: .; v_call: TRBV5-1; j_call: TRBJ2-3; d_call: .; cdr3_aa: CASSLGRGQGSTDTQYF; cdr3_nt: TGCGCCAGCAGCTTGGGCCGCGGTCAGGGTAGCACAGATACGCAGTATTTT
clone_size: .; v_call: TRBV12-3/TRBV12-4; j_call: TRBJ1-2; d_call: .; cdr3_aa: CASSLRRVYGYTF; cdr3_nt: TGTGCCAGCAGTTTGCGCAGGGTCTATGGCTACACCTTC
clone_size: .; v_call: TRBV11-2; j_call: TRBJ2-3; d_call: .; cdr3_aa: CASSLSQGGGTDTQYF; cdr3_nt: TGTGCCAGCAGCTTATCTCAAGGCGGGGGCACAGATACGCAGTATTTT
clone_size: few; v_call: TRBV5-5; j_call: TRBJ1-2; d_call: .; cdr3_aa: CASSYRMLNYGYTF; cdr3_nt: TGTGCCAGCAGCTACCGGATGCTTAACTATGGCTACACCTTC
clone_size: few; v_call: TRBV2; j_call: TRBJ2-1; d_call: .; cdr3_aa: CASSDLVEFF; cdr3_nt: TGTGCCAGCAGTGACCTAGTAGAGTTCTTC
clone_size: few; v_call: TRBV9; j_call: TRBJ1-3; d_call: TRBD1; cdr3_aa: CASTRTGGFSGNTIYF; cdr3_nt: TGTGCCAGCACCCGGACAGGGGGCTTCTCTGGAAACACCATATATTTT
clone_size: many; v_call: TRBV5-4; j_call: TRBJ2-2; d_call: TRBD2; cdr3_aa: CASSFGGADTGELFF; cdr3_nt: TGTGCCAGCAGCTTCGGGGGGGCGGACACCGGGGAGCTGTTTTTT
clone_size: few; v_call: TRBV4-1; j_call: TRBJ1-2; d_call: TRBD1; cdr3_aa: CASSQDRDRGYGYTF; cdr3_nt: TGCGCCAGCAGCCAAGACCGGGACAGGGGCTATGGCTACACCTTC
clone_size: .; v_call: TRBV5-6; j_call: TRBJ1-2; d_call: .; cdr3_aa: CASSLGHFGRYGYTF; cdr3_nt: TGTGCCAGCAGCCTGGGACATTTTGGGCGTTATGGCTACACCTTC
clone_size: .; v_call: TRBV4-3; j_call: TRBJ1-5; d_call: .; cdr3_aa: CASSPRRGSNQPQHF; cdr3_nt: TGCGCCAGCAGCCCCCGTAGGGGCAGCAATCAGCCCCAGCATTTT
clone_size: .; v_call: TRBV27; j_call: TRBJ2-3; d_call: .; cdr3_aa: CASSLSLVGSYTQYF; cdr3_nt: TGTGCCAGCAGTTTAAGTCTCGTCGGTAGTTATACGCAGTATTTT
clone_size: many; v_call: TRBV12-3/TRBV12-4; j_call: TRBJ2-1; d_call: TRBD2; cdr3_aa: CASSGTSAGNEQFF; cdr3_nt: TGTGCCAGCAGCGGGACTAGCGCTGGAAATGAGCAGTTCTTC
clone_size: .; v_call: TRBV7-2; j_call: TRBJ2-7; d_call: TRBD1; cdr3_aa: CASSAPGTGGEQYF; cdr3_nt: TGTGCCAGCAGCGCCCCCGGGACAGGCGGGGAGCAGTACTTC
clone_size: .; v_call: TRBV10-3; j_call: TRBJ2-2; d_call: .; cdr3_aa: CAIRDNQNTGELFF; cdr3_nt: TGTGCCATCAGGGACAACCAGAACACCGGGGAGCTGTTTTTT
clone_size: .; v_call: TRBV6-2/TRBV6-3; j_call: TRBJ1-5; d_call: .; cdr3_aa: CASSKQYSNQPQHF; cdr3_nt: TGTGCCAGCAGCAAACAGTATAGCAATCAGCCCCAGCATTTT